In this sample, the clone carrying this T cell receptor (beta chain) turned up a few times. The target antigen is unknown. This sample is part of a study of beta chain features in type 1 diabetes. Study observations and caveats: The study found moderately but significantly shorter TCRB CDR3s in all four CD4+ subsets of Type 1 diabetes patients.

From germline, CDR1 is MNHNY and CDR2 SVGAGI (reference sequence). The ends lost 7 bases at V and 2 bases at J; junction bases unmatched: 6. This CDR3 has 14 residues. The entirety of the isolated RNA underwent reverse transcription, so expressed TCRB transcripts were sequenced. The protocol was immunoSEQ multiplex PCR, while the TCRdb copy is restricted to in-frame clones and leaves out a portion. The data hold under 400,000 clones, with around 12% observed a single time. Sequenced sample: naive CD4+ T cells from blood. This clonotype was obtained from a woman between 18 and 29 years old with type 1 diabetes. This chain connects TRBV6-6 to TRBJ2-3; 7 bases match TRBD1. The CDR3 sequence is CASTYRGFTDTQYF. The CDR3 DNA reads TGTGCCAGCACCTACAGGGGCTTCACAGATACGCAGTATTTT.